The TCR beta chain described here comes from a study of T cell responses to AZD1222 COVID-19 vaccine. Germline V CDR1 and CDR2: KGHDR, SFDVKD. V trimming: 3 bases; J trimming: 1 base; junction bases outside the gene matches: 1. The CDR3 runs 16 residues. Sequencing used immunoSEQ multiplex PCR; TCRdb keeps in-frame clones, though not all of them. The sample yields about 15,000 clones, roughly 90% seen once. Doses given second, at about 4 or about 12 weeks, were pooled. The sample in question was peripheral blood, obtained 28 days after the second AZD1222 dose. The J gene is TRBJ2-7, the V gene TRBV24-1; 14 bases line up with TRBD2. The receptor was derived from an adult who received the AZD1222 COVID-19 vaccine. Written as DNA, the CDR3 is TGTGCCACCAGTGATCGGACTAGCGGGGGGTCCTACGAGCAGTACTTC. This codes for CATSDRTSGGSYEQYF.